The clone carrying this TCR beta chain was recorded a few times. Time point of the sample: sample taken at primary tumor resection. The sample belongs to a study of spatial heterogeneity in lung cancer. TCRdb re-derived calls from the 5' RACE reads in MiXCR, one entry per CDR3 protein. In the table there are 150 to 200 distinct CDR3 sequences, more than 20% of which are singletons. The CDR3 spans 13 residues. The V and J ends lost 0 bases and 7 bases respectively, with 9 bases between them. Germline V gene sequence: CDR1 MNHEY, CDR2 SVGAGI. This TCR was sampled from a male donor with early-stage non-small cell lung cancer. The sample here was normal lung tissue next to the tumor, taken at surgery. The gene calls are TRBV6-5 and TRBJ1-2, with TRBD1 as a possible D gene (5 bases). The DNA for the CDR3 is TGTGCCAGCAGTTACTCGCCAGGGAGTGGCTACACCTTC. Protein product: CASSYSPGSGYTF.